A selection of T cell receptor beta chains follows, all from one sample in a study of vaccination effects on CD4 cells after COVID-19. Their specific antigens are unknown. The assay was immunoSEQ multiplex PCR, and TCRdb's table has in-frame clones only and misses some. The sample lists about 59,000 clones; approximately 78% were seen once. Sequences were derived from CD4+ T cells from PBMCs cultured with HCoV-OC43 spike peptides, sampled after COVID-19 vaccination. The source of these receptors is a human donor who received a COVID-19 vaccine. Both conserved end residues are part of each CDR3. The D gene is left open where the match is weak. The size of a clone is reported for some rows only, either as once, few or many, or as a class for expanded clones.

abundance	d_gene	j_gene	v_gene	CDR3aa	CDR3nt
NA	NA	TRBJ2-1	TRBV3-1/TRBV3-2	CASTRGESNEQFF	TGTGCCAGCACCCGTGGTGAGAGCAATGAGCAGTTCTTC
NA	NA	TRBJ2-2	TRBV7-8	CASSLAGPTGELFF	TGTGCCAGCAGCTTAGCGGGGCCCACCGGGGAGCTGTTTTTT
NA	NA	TRBJ2-3	TRBV11-2	CASSLDVYTTDTQYF	TGTGCCAGCAGCTTAGATGTATACACCACAGATACGCAGTATTTT
NA	NA	TRBJ2-5	TRBV5-4	CASSLDRSETQYF	TGTGCCAGCAGTTTAGACCGATCAGAGACCCAGTACTTC
few	NA	TRBJ1-2	TRBV5-5	CASSLESNYGYTF	TGTGCCAGCAGCTTGGAGAGTAACTATGGCTACACCTTC
NA	NA	TRBJ1-2	TRBV11-2	CASTKPTEGSYTF	TGTGCCAGCACCAAACCGACAGAGGGCAGCTACACCTTC
NA	NA	TRBJ1-4	TRBV19	CASSNRQQPGGDEKLFF	TGTGCCAGTAGTAATAGACAGCAGCCAGGAGGAGACGAAAAACTGTTTTTT
NA	NA	TRBJ1-1	TRBV2	CASKWDTEAFF	TGTGCCAGCAAGTGGGACACTGAAGCTTTCTTT
NA	TRBD1	TRBJ1-6	TRBV5-3	CARSRQGARNSPLHF	TGTGCCAGAAGCCGTCAGGGGGCGCGGAATTCACCCCTCCACTTT
NA	TRBD1	TRBJ1-4	TRBV18	CASSPQGTNEKLFF	TGTGCCAGCTCGCCACAGGGGACTAATGAAAAACTGTTTTTT
few	NA	TRBJ2-1	TRBV7-3	CASSLIAANEQFF	TGTGCCAGCAGCTTAATAGCGGCCAATGAGCAGTTCTTC
NA	NA	TRBJ2-1	TRBV5-1	CASSLVGGGRWDPNEQFF	TGCGCCAGCAGCTTGGTCGGGGGTGGCCGATGGGACCCCAATGAGCAGTTCTTC
few	NA	TRBJ1-5	TRBV24-1	CATSEHRIDQPQHF	TGTGCCACCAGTGAACACAGGATTGATCAGCCCCAGCATTTT
NA	NA	TRBJ1-6	TRBV5-1	CASRSPNSPLHF	TGCGCCAGCCGCTCTCCGAATTCACCCCTCCACTTT
NA	TRBD1	TRBJ1-2	TRBV5-1	CASSLNTGQGEGYTF	TGCGCCAGCAGCTTGAATACGGGACAGGGGGAAGGCTACACCTTC
NA	TRBD1	TRBJ1-1	TRBV5-1	CASSKITGENTEAFF	TGCGCCAGCAGCAAAATTACAGGGGAGAACACTGAAGCTTTCTTT
NA	NA	TRBJ2-3	TRBV7-2	CASSFVGSPPDTQYF	TGTGCCAGCAGCTTCGTTGGGTCCCCCCCAGATACGCAGTATTTT
NA	TRBD1	TRBJ1-2	TRBV6-5	CASRPQGQGSYTF	TGTGCCAGCAGGCCACAAGGACAGGGGAGCTACACCTTC
NA	NA	TRBJ1-2	TRBV2	CASSFRSGDGGYGYTF	TGTGCCAGCAGTTTCAGATCAGGGGACGGCGGATATGGCTACACCTTC
NA	NA	TRBJ1-5	TRBV6-6	CASSSRVLGDQPQHF	TGTGCCAGCAGTTCCCGGGTCCTAGGGGATCAGCCCCAGCATTTT
NA	NA	TRBJ1-1	TRBV6-1	CASSDNSGGTEAFF	TGTGCCAGCAGTGACAACTCAGGCGGCACTGAAGCTTTCTTT
NA	NA	TRBJ1-4	TRBV3-1/TRBV3-2	CASSQGTFEKLFF	TGTGCCAGCAGCCAAGGGACCTTTGAAAAACTGTTTTTT
NA	NA	TRBJ1-5	TRBV7-2	CASSLTLTVVRQPQHF	TGTGCCAGCAGCTTAACTTTGACCGTCGTAAGGCAGCCCCAGCATTTT
NA	TRBD1	TRBJ2-5	TRBV7-3	CASSPTGGLYQETQYF	TGTGCCAGCAGCCCGACAGGGGGTTTGTACCAAGAGACCCAGTACTTC
NA	NA	TRBJ1-1	TRBV19	CANAGGRIGNTEAFF	TGTGCCAACGCCGGGGGGCGAATCGGGAACACTGAAGCTTTCTTT